What follows are 31 T cell receptor beta chains derived from one specimen sequenced in a study of T cells in Graves' hyperthyroidism and ophthalmopathy. RNA transcripts were the template for amplifying TCR beta CDR3 regions. An initial round of RT-PCR targeting the TCR CDR3 relied on the HTBI primer set. TCRdb reprocessed the multiplex PCR reads with MiXCR, giving one entry per CDR3 protein. The sample has about 570,000 distinct CDR3 sequences, 14% seen once; the top ten hold 14%. The sample consisted of blood. Receptor source: a woman between 40 and 55 years old with Graves' hyperthyroidism.

This clonotype occurred many times. The rearrangement links TRBV6-1 to TRBJ2-1; 11 nucleotides align to TRBD1. The germline gives CDR1 MNHNS, CDR2 SASEGT. The CDR3 loop spans 18 amino acids. The trim removed 4 bases at V and 5 bases at J, leaving 13 bases unmatched. CDR3 in amino acids: CASSGGQGASLPHNEQFF. CDR3 DNA sequence: TGTGCCAGCAGTGGAGGACAGGGGGCTAGTTTGCCCCACAATGAGCAGTTCTTC.

This clonotype came up many times. V usage is TRBV6-1 and J usage is TRBJ1-1; a possible D gene is TRBD1 (5 bases). CDR1 and CDR2 from the germline V gene are MNHNS and SASEGT. The CDR3 has 15 residues. The V end lost 7 bases, the J end lost 5 bases, and 20 bases lay between the germline ends. Here the CDR3 reads CASTSLTGSGTEAFF. In DNA form, the CDR3 reads TGTGCCAGCACTTCCCTTACAGGCTCCGGGACTGAAGCTTTCTTT.

This clonotype was seen just once. A much larger clone lies one base from this, so it may be a read error. The rearrangement links TRBV7-9 to TRBJ2-2; 10 bases are a match to TRBD2. The CDR3 is 16 amino acids. Germline assignment: CDR1 SEHNR and CDR2 FQNEAQ (reference sequence). The CDR3 loop is CASSLGTSGAPGELLF. The CDR3 DNA follows: TGTGCCAGCAGCTTAGGGACTAGCGGAGCACCCGGGGAGCTGCTTTTT.

This clonotype was counted ten times or more. A read error may produce the germline difference seen at one junction end. The CDR3 is CASRGQVNTKAFF. In DNA form, the CDR3 reads TGCGCCAGCCGAGGACAGGTGAACACTAAAGCTTTCTTT. The chain carries TRBV5-1 and TRBJ1-1; TRBD1 aligns across 7 bases. CDR1 and CDR2 (germline): SGHRS, YFSETQ. This CDR3 region has 13 residues.

This clonotype was observed a few times. CDR3 sequence (DNA): TGTGCCAGCAGCCTGGGGGTGACGGGCAATGAGCAGTTCTTC. Its protein product is CASSLGVTGNEQFF. The V call is TRBV3-1, the J call TRBJ2-1, with D perhaps assigned TRBD1 or TRBD2 (5 bases each). The V end was cut by 4 bases, the J end by 6 bases, with 13 bases between. The CDR3 extends over 14 amino acids. Germline CDR1 and CDR2: LGHDT and YNNKEL (reference sequence).

The genes are TRBV5-1 and TRBJ2-3; no firm D call. Germline V gene sequence: CDR1 SGHRS, CDR2 YFSETQ. CDR3 length: 15 amino acids. V lost 2 bases and J lost 1, with 11 bases in between. CDR3 loop: CASSFAGRRTDTQYF. As DNA, the CDR3 is TGCGCCAGCAGCTTCGCCGGACGTCGCACAGATACGCAGTATTTT.

This chain connects TRBV3-1 to TRBJ1-2; TRBD1 matches 12 bases. Germline V gene sequence: CDR1 LGHDT, CDR2 YNNKEL (reference sequence). The CDR3 totals 17 residues. V shed 4 bases and J 4 bases; nucleotides not matched to a gene: 10. The DNA for the CDR3 is TGTGCCAGCAGCCCCTTGGGACAGGGGGCGACGGGCTATGGCTACACCTTC. This sequence encodes CASSPLGQGATGYGYTF.

Ten or more counts support this clonotype. The chain recombines TRBV2 with TRBJ2-7; D unclear. The CDR3 is made up of 15 amino acids. CDR1 SNHLY and CDR2 FYNNEI come from the germline V gene. The V gene lost 6 bases and the J gene lost 0 bases, with 15 bases spanning the gap. The CDR3 sequence: CASRLVEQSSYEQYF. CDR3 sequence (DNA): TGTGCCAGCAGGCTAGTGGAACAGAGCTCCTACGAGCAGTACTTC.

This clonotype was counted a few times. Since a much larger clone is just one base distant, this may be a read error. The chain has TRBV3-1 and TRBJ1-2; no reliable D call. The CDR3 loop spans 15 amino acids. Trimming removed 1 base at V and 7 bases at J, with 16 bases between. CDR1 and CDR2 from the germline V gene are LGHDT and YNNKEL (reference sequence). CDR3 coding DNA: TGTGCCAGCAGCCAAGGCTCATCGGAATTCTGTGGCTACACCTTC. As protein: CASSQGSSEFCGYTF.

Concerning this clonotype: A much larger clone sits a single nucleotide away, making a read error possible. V is TRBV27 and J is TRBJ2-7, with no clear D. Gene TRBJ2-1 matches the end of the DNA better, so the J call may be wrong. The CDR3 has 16 residues. Germline CDR1 is MNHEY and CDR2 is SMNVEV (reference sequence). For the CDR3, the DNA is TGTGCCAGCAGTTTAATTAGGTCTCTGGGTACCTACGAGCAGTTCTTC. Translated: CASSLIRSLGTYEQFF.

The rearrangement joins TRBV7-8 to TRBJ2-1, with 7 bases matching TRBD2. From germline, CDR1 is SGHVS and CDR2 FQNEAQ. Germline trimming cut 2 bases from V and 4 bases from J; bases unmatched to any gene: 5. The CDR3 is 15 residues long. This chain's CDR3 is CASSLTPSGYNEQFF. The CDR3, as DNA: TGTGCCAGCAGCTTAACTCCTAGCGGTTACAATGAGCAGTTCTTC.

J is TRBJ2-7 and V is TRBV9; 11 bases are a match to TRBD1. The length of the CDR3 is 15 residues. V lost 4 bases and J lost 0; bases outside the gene matches: 3. CDR1 SGDLS and CDR2 YYNGEE come from the germline V gene. The CDR3 region is CASSRTGGPSYEQYF. The CDR3 DNA reads TGTGCCAGCAGCCGGACAGGGGGCCCCTCCTACGAGCAGTACTTC.

This CDR3 is CSASQASGRHSPDTQYF. The CDR3, as DNA: TGCAGTGCTAGTCAGGCTAGCGGGAGACATAGCCCGGATACGCAGTATTTT. The rearrangement joins TRBV20-1 to TRBJ2-3, with 10 bases matching TRBD2. The CDR3 consists of 17 residues. J was trimmed by 6 bases and V by 3 bases; bases with no gene match: 15. CDR1 is DFQATT and CDR2 is SNEGSKA in the germline V gene (reference sequence).

This clonotype was picked up many times. The chain joins TRBV2 to TRBJ2-7, with D possibly TRBD2 on 5 matching bases. V was pared by 1 base and J by 5 bases, with 12 bases between. From germline, CDR1 is SNHLY and CDR2 FYNNEI. The CDR3 totals 14 residues. The CDR3 loop is CASSEGGLGDEQYF. CDR3 coding DNA: TGTGCCAGCAGTGAAGGCGGGCTCGGGGACGAGCAGTACTTC.

Comment on this clonotype: A read error may be the cause here, since a much bigger clone is one base away. This chain links TRBV20-1 with TRBJ1-3, with TRBD1 as a possible D gene (5 bases). The germline CDR1 and CDR2 sequences are DFQATT and SNEGSKA (reference sequence). The CDR3 totals 15 residues. CDR3 region: CSAREQGLSGDTIYF. CDR3 nucleotide sequence: TGCAGTGCTAGAGAGCAGGGCCTCTCTGGAGACACCATATATTTT.

This clonotype appeared many times. CDR3 bases: TGCGCCAGCAGCCGGGGGGGACTAGCATCCTACGAGCAGTACTTC. Translated, it gives CASSRGGLASYEQYF. V and J are TRBV5-1 and TRBJ2-7, with 9 nucleotides matching TRBD2. V shed 4 bases and J 1 base; nucleotides not matched to a gene: 6. Germline CDR1 and CDR2: SGHRS and YFSETQ. The CDR3 consists of 15 residues.

This clonotype has a count of ten or more. The genes are TRBV7-9 and TRBJ2-3, with 8 bases identical to TRBD2. There are 16 residues in the CDR3. CDR1 and CDR2 (germline): SEHNR, FQNEAQ (reference sequence). V shed 3 bases and J 0 bases; nucleotides not matched to a gene: 5. The CDR3 region is CASSFREGRSTDTQYF. The CDR3 DNA is TGTGCCAGCAGCTTCCGGGAGGGCCGTAGCACAGATACGCAGTATTTT. The variable domain in full, completed from reference TRBV7-9 and TRBJ2-3, reads DTGVSQNPRHKITKRGQNVTFRCDPISEHNRLYWYRQTLGQGPEFLTYFQNEAQLEKSRLLSDRFSAERPKGSFSTLEIQRTEQGDSAMYLCASSFREGRSTDTQYFGPGTRLTVL.

This clonotype was observed many times. The rearrangement uses TRBV24-1 and TRBJ2-5, with D perhaps TRBD1 or TRBD2 (5 bases each). In germline, CDR1 is KGHDR, CDR2 SFDVKD. Trimming removed 9 bases from V and 4 bases from J, with 11 bases in between. The CDR3 totals 12 residues. The DNA of the CDR3 is TGTGCCACCGAGGGGTTCTCAGAGACCCAGTACTTC. Protein product: CATEGFSETQYF.

The sample holds a few counts of this clonotype. The genes are TRBV6-1 and TRBJ2-7; maybe TRBD1 (6 bases). The CDR3 runs to 12 residues. Germline V CDR1 and CDR2: MNHNS, SASEGT. Trimming shortened V by 9 bases and J by 4 bases, and 13 bases separated the two germline ends. The CDR3 region has the DNA TGTGCCAGTGGAGGCAGGGGATACGAGCAGTACTTC. Translation: CASGGRGYEQYF.

This clonotype was found a few times. CDR3 sequence reads: CASSLVAGNYGYTF. CDR3 sequence (DNA): TGCGCCAGCAGCTTGGTCGCAGGGAACTATGGCTACACCTTC. The V and J genes are TRBV5-1 and TRBJ1-2, with D possibly TRBD1 on 5 matching bases. V was cut by 0 bases and J by 2 bases, with 8 bases left in between. This CDR3 has 14 residues. Germline V gene lookup returns CDR1 SGHRS and CDR2 YFSETQ.

V usage is TRBV19 and J usage is TRBJ2-2; 14 nucleotides match TRBD2. Germline CDR1 reads LNHDA; CDR2 reads SQIVND (reference sequence). The V and J ends lost 4 bases and 7 bases, in that order; junction bases with no gene match: 11. The length of the CDR3 is 18 residues. CDR3 nucleotides: TGTGCCAGTAGTACCGGACTAGCGGGAGGTGGGTGGGTCGGGGAGCTGTTTTTT. Translating it yields CASSTGLAGGGWVGELFF. Filled out from reference TRBV19 and TRBJ2-2, the complete variable domain reads DGGITQSPKYLFRKEGQNVTLSCEQNLNHDAMYWYRQDPGQGLRLIYYSQIVNDFQKGDIAEGYSVSREKKESFPLTVTSAQKNPTAFYLCASSTGLAGGGWVGELFFGEGSRLTVL.

This clonotype has ten or more counts. The chain combines TRBV28 with TRBJ2-1, with D perhaps given as TRBD1 or TRBD2 (5 bases each). The length of the CDR3 is 15 residues. The V and J ends lost 4 bases and 7 bases respectively, with 17 bases between them. The germline V gene encodes CDR1 MDHEN and CDR2 SYDVKM. Written as DNA, the CDR3 is TGTGCCAGCAGTTACTCAGGAGGACAAATGAATGAGCAGTTCTTC. This translates into CASSYSGGQMNEQFF.

This clonotype appeared a few times. The V gene is TRBV9, the J gene TRBJ2-7; 11 bases agree with TRBD2. J was trimmed by 2 bases and V by 3 bases; bases with no gene match: 4. The germline CDR1 and CDR2 sequences are SGDLS and YYNGEE. CDR3 length equals 15 residues. The CDR3 loop reads CASSAGLAAPYEQYF. CDR3 DNA sequence: TGTGCCAGCAGCGCGGGACTAGCGGCCCCCTACGAGCAGTACTTC.

Only a few counts were recorded for this clonotype. V is TRBV30 and J is TRBJ2-5, with 8 bases matching TRBD2. After removal of 0 bases from V and 3 bases from J, the junction contained 12 bases not matched to a gene. Germline-derived CDR1 and CDR2 are GTSNPN and SVGIG (reference sequence). The CDR3 extends over 17 amino acids. The CDR3 DNA is TGTGCCTGGAGTGTACGTCTATCGGGTAGCGGGAAAGAGACCCAGTACTTC. It specifies CAWSVRLSGSGKETQYF.

This clonotype has a count of ten or more. The chain uses TRBV6-2 or TRBV6-3 and TRBJ2-2; 8 nucleotides agree with TRBD2. The CDR3 is made up of 17 amino acids. Germline values: CDR1 MNHEY, CDR2 SVGEGT. Unmatched junction bases numbered 9, after V lost 0 bases and J lost 6 bases. CDR3 loop: CASSYSRASGSPGELFF. Here the CDR3 DNA reads TGTGCCAGCAGTTACTCGCGGGCCAGCGGGAGTCCCGGGGAGCTGTTTTTT.

In this sample, this clonotype turned up a few times. As DNA, the CDR3 is TGCGCCAGCAGCCCGGGGACACGGAGCCGCCACGAGCAGTACTTC. Its translation: CASSPGTRSRHEQYF. V usage is TRBV5-1 and J usage is TRBJ2-7; D may be TRBD1 (6 bases). Trimming removed 4 bases from V and 5 bases from J, with 19 bases in between. Looked up from germline, CDR1 is SGHRS and CDR2 is YFSETQ. The CDR3 totals 15 residues.

The sample holds many counts of this clonotype. The chain combines TRBV6-1 with TRBJ1-1, with 12 nucleotides matching TRBD1. CDR3 length equals 15 residues. The V and J ends lost 7 bases and 4 bases, in that order; junction bases with no gene match: 7. Germline CDR1 and CDR2: MNHNS and SASEGT. CDR3 in amino acids: CASTGTGGAGTEAFF. The CDR3 DNA sequence: TGTGCCAGCACCGGGACAGGGGGCGCGGGCACTGAAGCTTTCTTT.

This clonotype appeared many times. The chain has TRBV28 and TRBJ2-5; D might be TRBD2 (6 bases). CDR3 length equals 16 residues. Trimming removed 5 bases from V and 2 bases from J, with 18 bases in between. The germline gives CDR1 MDHEN, CDR2 SYDVKM. CDR3 amino acids: CASSPTRGTLQETQYF. DNA of the CDR3: TGTGCCAGCAGTCCTACCCGCGGGACTTTACAAGAGACCCAGTACTTC.

There are many counts of this clonotype. The chain carries TRBV12-3 or TRBV12-4 and TRBJ2-3; D unresolved. V lost 6 bases and J 2 bases, leaving 12 bases between the germline ends. The CDR3 runs 14 residues. For the CDR3, the DNA is TGTGCCAGCAGCTCTTACGGCATCACAGATACGCAGTATTTT. Translating gives CASSSYGITDTQYF.

Ten or more counts support this clonotype. The chain combines TRBV7-9 with TRBJ2-1; no reliable D call. The CDR3 is 16 residues long. Germline CDR1 is SEHNR and CDR2 is FQNEAQ (reference sequence). V was cut by 2 bases and J by 1 base, with 12 bases left in between. The CDR3 bases are TGTGCCAGCAGCTTATGGTACAGCTCTTCCTACAATGAGCAGTTCTTC. It specifies CASSLWYSSSYNEQFF.

This chain connects TRBV9 to TRBJ2-6; 7 bases are shared with TRBD1. V shed 5 bases, J shed 0 bases, and the junction held 8 bases outside the gene matches. The CDR3 is made up of 17 amino acids. CDR1 and CDR2 (germline): SGDLS, YYNGEE. The CDR3, as DNA: TGTGCCAGCAGTACACAGGGGAGTAGCTCTGGGGCCAACGTCCTGACTTTC. Its protein is CASSTQGSSSGANVLTF.